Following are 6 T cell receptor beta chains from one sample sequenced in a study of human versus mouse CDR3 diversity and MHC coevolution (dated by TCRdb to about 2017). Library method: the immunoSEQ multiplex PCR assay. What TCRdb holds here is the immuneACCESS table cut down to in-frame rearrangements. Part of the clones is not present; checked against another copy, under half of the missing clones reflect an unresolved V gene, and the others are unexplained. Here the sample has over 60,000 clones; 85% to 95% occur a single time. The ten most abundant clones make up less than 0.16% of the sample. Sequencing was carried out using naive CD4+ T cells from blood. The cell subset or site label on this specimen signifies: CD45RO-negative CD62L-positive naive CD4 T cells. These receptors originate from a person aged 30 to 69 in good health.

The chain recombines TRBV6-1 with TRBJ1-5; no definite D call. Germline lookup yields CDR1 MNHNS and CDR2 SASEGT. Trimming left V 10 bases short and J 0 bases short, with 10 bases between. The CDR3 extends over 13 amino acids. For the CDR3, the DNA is TGTGCCATCACACCGATTAGCAATCAGCCCCAGCATTTT. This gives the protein CAITPISNQPQHF.

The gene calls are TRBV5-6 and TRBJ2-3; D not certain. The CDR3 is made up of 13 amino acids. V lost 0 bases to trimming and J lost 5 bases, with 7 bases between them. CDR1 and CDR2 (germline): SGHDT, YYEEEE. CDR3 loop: CASSLDLGDTQYF. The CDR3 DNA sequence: TGTGCCAGCAGCTTGGATCTAGGAGATACGCAGTATTTT.

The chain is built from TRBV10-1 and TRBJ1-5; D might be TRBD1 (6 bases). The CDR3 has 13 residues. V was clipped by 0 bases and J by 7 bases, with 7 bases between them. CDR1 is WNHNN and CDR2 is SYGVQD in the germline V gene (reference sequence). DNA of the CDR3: TGCGCCAGCAGTGAGTCGGACAGACAGCCCCAGCATTTT. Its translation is CASSESDRQPQHF.

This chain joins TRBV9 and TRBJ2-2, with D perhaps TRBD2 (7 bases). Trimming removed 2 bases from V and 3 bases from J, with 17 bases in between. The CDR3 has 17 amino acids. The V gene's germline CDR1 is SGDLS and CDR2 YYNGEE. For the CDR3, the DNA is TGTGCCAGCAGCGTTGAAGGGGGGGGCGCCGACACCGGGGAGCTGTTTTTT. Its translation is CASSVEGGGADTGELFF. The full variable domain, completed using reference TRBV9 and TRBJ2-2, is DSGVTQTPKHLITATGQRVTLRCSPRSGDLSVYWYQQSLDQGLQFLIQYYNGEERAKGNILERFSAQQFPDLHSELNLSSLELGDSALYFCASSVEGGGADTGELFFGEGSRLTVL.

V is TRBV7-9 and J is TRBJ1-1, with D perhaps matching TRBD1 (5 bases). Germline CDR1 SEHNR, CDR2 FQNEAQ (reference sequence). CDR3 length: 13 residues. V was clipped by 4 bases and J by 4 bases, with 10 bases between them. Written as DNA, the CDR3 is TGTGCCAGCAGCTCCGCGGACACCACTGAAGCTTTCTTT. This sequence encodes CASSSADTTEAFF. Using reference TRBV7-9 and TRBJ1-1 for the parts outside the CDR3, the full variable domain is DTGVSQNPRHKITKRGQNVTFRCDPISEHNRLYWYRQTLGQGPEFLTYFQNEAQLEKSRLLSDRFSAERPKGSFSTLEIQRTEQGDSAMYLCASSSADTTEAFFGQGTRLTVV.

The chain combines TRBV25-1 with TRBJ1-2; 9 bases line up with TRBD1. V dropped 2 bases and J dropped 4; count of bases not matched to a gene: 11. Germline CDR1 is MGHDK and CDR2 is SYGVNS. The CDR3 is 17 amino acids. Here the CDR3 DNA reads TGTGCCAGCAGTGAAGAGGGACAGGGAGGGGGAGGCTATGGCTACACCTTC. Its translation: CASSEEGQGGGGYGYTF.